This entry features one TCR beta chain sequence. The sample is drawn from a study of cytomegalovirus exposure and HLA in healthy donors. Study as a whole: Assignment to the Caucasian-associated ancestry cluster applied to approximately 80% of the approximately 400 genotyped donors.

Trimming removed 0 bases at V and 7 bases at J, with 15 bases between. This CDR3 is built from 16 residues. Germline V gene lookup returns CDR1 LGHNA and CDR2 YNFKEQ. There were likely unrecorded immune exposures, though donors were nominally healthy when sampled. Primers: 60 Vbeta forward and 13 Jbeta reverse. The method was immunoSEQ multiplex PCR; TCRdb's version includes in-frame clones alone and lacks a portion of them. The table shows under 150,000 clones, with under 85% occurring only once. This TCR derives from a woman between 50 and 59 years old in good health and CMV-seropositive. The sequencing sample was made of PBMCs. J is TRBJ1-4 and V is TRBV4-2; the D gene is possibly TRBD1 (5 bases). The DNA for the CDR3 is TGTGCCAGCAGCCAAGATTGGTCCGGGGGGAGTGAAAAACTGTTTTTT. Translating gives CASSQDWSGGSEKLFF.